This is a list of T cell receptor beta chains from one sample in a study of T cell responses to AZD1222 COVID-19 vaccine. The method was immunoSEQ multiplex PCR; TCRdb's version includes in-frame clones alone and lacks a portion of them. The profile shows about 210,000 clones, approximately 94% of them singletons. Sample: peripheral blood, taken 28 days after the second dose of the MenACWY control vaccine. These receptors were obtained from an adult who received the MenACWY meningococcal vaccine as a control. Both conserved end residues are part of each CDR3. Fields, in order: CDR3 protein, CDR3 DNA, J gene, D gene, V gene. D genes are given only for firm matches.

CDR3aa: CASFGNNSPLHF; CDR3nt: TGTGCCAGCTTCGGGAATAATTCACCCCTCCACTTT; j_gene: TRBJ1-6; d_gene: -; v_gene: TRBV6-5
CDR3aa: CASSRGLSGANVLTF; CDR3nt: TGTGCCAGCAGTCGAGGCCTCTCTGGGGCCAACGTCCTGACTTTC; j_gene: TRBJ2-6; d_gene: -; v_gene: TRBV6-2/TRBV6-3
CDR3aa: CATSEGQGFDEQFF; CDR3nt: TGTGCCACCAGTGAGGGACAGGGGTTCGATGAGCAGTTCTTC; j_gene: TRBJ2-1; d_gene: TRBD1; v_gene: TRBV24-1
CDR3aa: CASSDAGGIGYGYTF; CDR3nt: TGTGCCAGCAGTGACGCAGGGGGTATTGGCTATGGCTACACCTTC; j_gene: TRBJ1-2; d_gene: TRBD1; v_gene: TRBV6-1
CDR3aa: CASSQGRGEKAFF; CDR3nt: TGCGCCAGCAGCCAAGGGAGGGGGGAGAAAGCTTTCTTT; j_gene: TRBJ1-1; d_gene: -; v_gene: TRBV4-1
CDR3aa: CASSSEPGKYYEAFF; CDR3nt: TGCGCCAGCAGCTCAGAACCGGGGAAGTACTATGAAGCTTTCTTT; j_gene: TRBJ1-1; d_gene: -; v_gene: TRBV5-1
CDR3aa: CAWSSTGVGYTF; CDR3nt: TGTGCCTGGAGTTCGACAGGGGTTGGCTACACCTTC; j_gene: TRBJ1-2; d_gene: TRBD1; v_gene: TRBV30
CDR3aa: CASSYTGAISEKLFF; CDR3nt: TGTGCCAGCAGTTACACAGGGGCGATTTCTGAAAAACTGTTTTTT; j_gene: TRBJ1-4; d_gene: TRBD1; v_gene: TRBV6-5
CDR3aa: CASSQGASYEQYF; CDR3nt: TGTGCCAGCAGCCAGGGGGCCTCCTACGAGCAGTACTTC; j_gene: TRBJ2-7; d_gene: TRBD1; v_gene: TRBV13
CDR3aa: CASTFARSTEAFF; CDR3nt: TGTGCCAGCACATTCGCCAGGAGCACTGAAGCTTTCTTT; j_gene: TRBJ1-1; d_gene: -; v_gene: TRBV28
CDR3aa: CATSSESITGTAQETQYF; CDR3nt: TGTGCCACCAGCTCCGAATCCATAACCGGGACAGCCCAAGAGACCCAGTACTTC; j_gene: TRBJ2-5; d_gene: TRBD1; v_gene: TRBV15
CDR3aa: CASSPPGRVDSYNEQFF; CDR3nt: TGTGCCAGTAGTCCACCCGGCAGGGTTGATTCCTACAATGAGCAGTTCTTC; j_gene: TRBJ2-1; d_gene: -; v_gene: TRBV19
CDR3aa: CATSLREQETQYF; CDR3nt: TGTGCCACCAGTCTTAGAGAGCAAGAGACCCAGTACTTC; j_gene: TRBJ2-5; d_gene: -; v_gene: TRBV24-1
CDR3aa: CAWVPYRDRTISYEQYF; CDR3nt: TGTGCCTGGGTCCCTTACCGGGACAGGACCATCTCCTACGAGCAGTACTTC; j_gene: TRBJ2-7; d_gene: TRBD1; v_gene: TRBV30
CDR3aa: CASSRSQGWTEAFF; CDR3nt: TGTGCCAGCAGCCGATCACAGGGTTGGACTGAAGCTTTCTTT; j_gene: TRBJ1-1; d_gene: -; v_gene: TRBV3-1/TRBV3-2
CDR3aa: CASSTPTVGTGELFF; CDR3nt: TGTGCCAGCAGCACCCCGACAGTAGGGACCGGGGAGCTGTTTTTT; j_gene: TRBJ2-2; d_gene: -; v_gene: TRBV9
CDR3aa: CARGRAHHSNQPQHF; CDR3nt: TGTGCCAGAGGCCGGGCCCATCATAGCAATCAGCCCCAGCATTTT; j_gene: TRBJ1-5; d_gene: -; v_gene: TRBV6-5
CDR3aa: CATASGNTIYF; CDR3nt: TGTGCCACCGCCTCTGGAAACACCATATATTTT; j_gene: TRBJ1-3; d_gene: -; v_gene: TRBV12-3/TRBV12-4
CDR3aa: CASSVALTGTYNEQFF; CDR3nt: TGTGCCAGCAGCGTAGCTTTGACGGGGACGTACAATGAGCAGTTCTTC; j_gene: TRBJ2-1; d_gene: -; v_gene: TRBV9